The clone carrying this T cell receptor (beta chain) occurred many times. TCRdb redid the calling of the reads with MiXCR, one entry per CDR3 protein. The sample yields about 190,000 distinct CDR3 sequences, nearly 9.5% seen once. The entry originates in a study of T cell repertoires in cytomegalovirus infection. Trimming took off 2 bases at V and 3 bases at J, with 17 bases between the two ends. The CDR3 runs 15 residues. Germline V gives CDR1 DFQATT, CDR2 SNEGSKA (reference sequence). This TCR came from a human donor in good health (CMV status not recorded). Some clones in this sample may be carry-over from other donors' samples. Sequencing input: PBMCs. The chain combines TRBV20-1 with TRBJ2-7; a possible D gene is TRBD1 (6 bases). The CDR3 here is CSARRPNPRGYEQYF. The CDR3 DNA is TGCAGTGCTAGAAGGCCGAACCCCAGGGGCTACGAGCAGTACTTC.